The clone carrying this T cell receptor (delta chain) is judged large. Its specificity is unknown. This same CDR3 is encoded by further DNA sequences in the sample. The record originates from a study of gammadelta T cells in human blood. Study results and limitations: Polyclonal expansion of innate γδ T cells after birth appeared microbially driven.

TCRdb re-identified clones in the RT-PCR reads via CATT. Of some 2,000 delta-chain clones in the sample, roughly 2.7% are singletons; the top ten hold 20%. Looked up from germline, CDR1 is GEAIGNYY and CDR2 is EKD. V gave up 0 bases and J gave up 0 bases; unmatched junction bases: 1. The CDR3 covers 16 residues. The genes are TRDV2 and TRDJ2; 9 nucleotides line up with TRDD3. The sequence derives from a human fetus. The source material was Vgamma9Vdelta2 gamma-delta T cells from fetal blood. The CDR3 DNA sequence: TGTGCCTGTGACACCTTGGGGGATACTTTGACAGCACAACTCTTCTTT. Its protein is CACDTLGDTLTAQLFF.